Listed below are T cell receptor beta chains from one sample, sequenced in a study of cytomegalovirus exposure and HLA in healthy donors. Sequenced by immunoSEQ multiplex PCR; TCRdb stores in-frame clones only, minus some. The table lists roughly 100,000 clones, 70% to 80% of them singletons. The source material was PBMCs. These receptors all stem from a male donor in good health and CMV-seropositive. Both conserved end residues are part of each CDR3. The D gene is left open where the match is weak. Size is stated for part of the rows, as once, few or many counts, or as a class when the clone is expanded.

j_gene	abundance	v_gene	d_gene	CDR3nt	CDR3aa
TRBJ1-2	few	TRBV25-1	NA	TGTGCCAGCAGTGAAGGGAGGGGCTATGGCTACACCTTC	CASSEGRGYGYTF
TRBJ2-1	NA	TRBV5-1	TRBD2	TGCGCCAGCAGCTTGGGCCAACTAGCGGGAGTCCATGAGCAGTTCTTC	CASSLGQLAGVHEQFF
TRBJ2-7	NA	TRBV7-2	NA	TGTGCCAGCAGCTCCCAGGCCCAGCTTGATCCTTATTTCTACGAGCAGTACTTC	CASSSQAQLDPYFYEQYF
TRBJ2-1	NA	TRBV20-1	TRBD2	TGCAGTGCTAGCCGGACGGGGAGGGAGTTCTTC	CSASRTGREFF
TRBJ2-6	few	TRBV2	NA	TGTGCCAGCAGTGAAGCGCTTCAGGTGTTCTCTGGGGCCAACGGCCTGACTTTC	CASSEALQVFSGANGLTF
TRBJ2-7	NA	TRBV7-6	NA	TGTGCCAGCAGCCCCAGCGGAACCTACGAGCAGTACTTC	CASSPSGTYEQYF
TRBJ1-2	NA	TRBV5-4	TRBD1	TGTGCCAGCAGCACGGGACAGTTACGGGCCTATGGCTACACCTTC	CASSTGQLRAYGYTF
TRBJ2-1	NA	TRBV15	TRBD2	TGTGCCACCAGCAGAGGGGAGGGAGGGCCCAAACCCAATAAAGAGCAGTTCTTC	CATSRGEGGPKPNKEQFF
TRBJ1-1	NA	TRBV6-1	NA	TGTGCCAGCAGTGGGCGGACATCCCGAGTGAACACTGAAGCTTTCTTT	CASSGRTSRVNTEAFF
TRBJ2-5	few	TRBV7-9	NA	TGTGCCAGCAGCTGGGGGACTGCACTTGAGACCCAGTACTTC	CASSWGTALETQYF
TRBJ2-3	NA	TRBV7-8	TRBD2	TGTGCCAGCAGACAACTAGCGGGCGGGGGAGATACGCAGTATTTT	CASRQLAGGGDTQYF
TRBJ2-7	NA	TRBV29-1	NA	TGCAGCGTTGGGGGGGATTCCTACGAGCAGTACTTC	CSVGGDSYEQYF
TRBJ2-7	NA	TRBV28	TRBD1	TGTGCCAGCAGTTTAGGGGGACAGGGGAGGTACGAGCAGTACTTC	CASSLGGQGRYEQYF
TRBJ1-5	NA	TRBV28	NA	TGTGCCAGCAGGTATCAGGGGCGAGGTCAGCCCCAGCATTTT	CASRYQGRGQPQHF
TRBJ2-3	NA	TRBV5-4	NA	TGTGCCAGCAGCTTGGCCGGGAGCCCAGATACGCAGTATTTT	CASSLAGSPDTQYF
TRBJ2-1	NA	TRBV7-2	NA	TGTGCCAGCAGCTTATCCAGAAACAATGAGCAGTTCTTC	CASSLSRNNEQFF
TRBJ2-6	once	TRBV19	TRBD1	TGTGCCAGTAGCCGGGACAGCCTAGGTCCTGGGGCCAACGTCCTGACTTTC	CASSRDSLGPGANVLTF
TRBJ2-2	NA	TRBV5-1	TRBD2	TGCGCCAGCAGCGGACTAGCGCCGAACACCGGGGAGCTGTTTTTT	CASSGLAPNTGELFF
TRBJ1-3	NA	TRBV5-5	NA	TGTGCCAGCAGCAGTGGGAGGGTCGGAAACACCATATATTTT	CASSSGRVGNTIYF
TRBJ2-2	NA	TRBV7-6	NA	TGTGCCAGCAGCTCTGAGGCGAACACCGGGGAGCTGTTTTTT	CASSSEANTGELFF
TRBJ1-1	NA	TRBV30	NA	TGTGCCTGGAGTCCGGACATGAACACTGAAGCTTTCTTT	CAWSPDMNTEAFF
TRBJ2-2	once	TRBV28	NA	TGTGCCAGCAGCGATTGGAGAGCAGGGGAGCTGTTTTTT	CASSDWRAGELFF
TRBJ1-2	few	TRBV18	NA	TGTGCCAGCTCGACCGAAGGGGGAGGGCACAACTATGGCTACACCTTC	CASSTEGGGHNYGYTF
TRBJ2-7	NA	TRBV19	TRBD2	TGTGCCAGTAGTAACCGACTAGCGGATCTTTACGAGCAGTACTTC	CASSNRLADLYEQYF
TRBJ1-1	NA	TRBV5-1	NA	TGCGCCAGCAGCTTGGAGGACAGTAACACTGAAGCTTTCTTT	CASSLEDSNTEAFF
TRBJ2-7	NA	TRBV29-1	NA	TGCAGCGCTTCTGTGGGTTCAGGGCAGTACTTC	CSASVGSGQYF
TRBJ1-1	NA	TRBV7-9	TRBD1	TGTGCCAGCAGCTCCCCAATGGACAGGGGGCGATTAACTGAAGCTTTCTTT	CASSSPMDRGRLTEAFF
TRBJ2-3	NA	TRBV5-1	NA	TGCGCCAGCAGCAGGGGTCCGGGCGCAGATACGCAGTATTTT	CASSRGPGADTQYF
TRBJ2-7	NA	TRBV2	NA	TGTGCCAGCGCGGCCACCTACGAGCAGTACTTC	CASAATYEQYF
TRBJ2-2	NA	TRBV7-9	TRBD1	TGTGCCAGCAGCCCGCAGGGGGCGCGAACCGGGGAGCTGTTTTTT	CASSPQGARTGELFF
TRBJ2-3	NA	TRBV7-3	NA	TGTGCCAGCAGCTCCACCCCTGGAGATACAGATACGCAGTATTTT	CASSSTPGDTDTQYF
TRBJ1-1	NA	TRBV28	TRBD1	TGTGCCAGCAGTCCCCCGAGTCCTTGGACAGGGGGATTGGGGAAGACTGAAGCTTTCTTT	CASSPPSPWTGGLGKTEAFF
TRBJ1-5	NA	TRBV10-3	TRBD1	TGTGCCACCGGACAGGGATCAGGGAGCAATCAGCCCCAGCATTTT	CATGQGSGSNQPQHF
TRBJ1-2	NA	TRBV30	TRBD1	TGTGCCTGGAGTGTAGGGACAGGGGCAGAAGGCTACACCTTC	CAWSVGTGAEGYTF
TRBJ2-7	few	TRBV11-1	TRBD1	TGTGCCAGCAGCCCTCCCGGACAGGGCTCCTACGAGCAGTACTTC	CASSPPGQGSYEQYF
TRBJ2-3	NA	TRBV7-9	TRBD2	TGTGCCAGCACTCCTGGGACTAGCGGGAGTTGGACAGATACGCAGTATTTT	CASTPGTSGSWTDTQYF
TRBJ1-5	NA	TRBV18	NA	TGTGCCAGCTCACGGGGAGAGGGGGATCAGCCCCAGCATTTT	CASSRGEGDQPQHF
TRBJ1-4	few	TRBV4-3	TRBD1	TGCGCCAGCAGCCTAGGACAGGGGGAGGCTAATGAAAAACTGTTTTTT	CASSLGQGEANEKLFF
TRBJ1-1	NA	TRBV4-3	NA	TGCGCCAGCAGCCAAGATTTGACGAGGGGGACTGAAGCTTTCTTT	CASSQDLTRGTEAFF
TRBJ2-1	NA	TRBV7-9	NA	TGTGCCAGCAGCGAAAAGTGGGGGGGAGACAGGCACAATGAGCAGTTCTTC	CASSEKWGGDRHNEQFF
TRBJ2-2	NA	TRBV7-9	NA	TGTGCCAGCACTCAACTAGACACCGGGGAGCTGTTTTTT	CASTQLDTGELFF
TRBJ1-5	NA	TRBV18	NA	TGTGCCAGCTCACCACAGCGCGGCCATAGCAATCAGCCCCAGCATTTT	CASSPQRGHSNQPQHF
TRBJ1-4	NA	TRBV7-8	NA	TGTGCCAGCACCCAGTGGCACAGTAATGAAAAACTGTTTTTT	CASTQWHSNEKLFF
TRBJ2-5	NA	TRBV28	NA	TGTGCCAGCAATGACAGGAGGAGGGAGACCCAGTACTTC	CASNDRRRETQYF
TRBJ2-7	NA	TRBV18	TRBD2	TGTGCCAGCTCACCACCGCTAGCGGGAACCTACGAGCAGTACTTC	CASSPPLAGTYEQYF